The entry below describes one T cell receptor beta chain. It may be a read error: a sequence one base away is much more abundant. Without the conserved terminal phenylalanine or tryptophan, this CDR3 likely stems from a read error. Unique molecular identifiers were built into the TCRbeta library. TCRdb fed the PCR reads into MiXCR, producing one record per CDR3 protein. The repertoire holds hundreds of thousands of distinct CDR3 sequences, with approximately 12% as singletons. The data were taken from a study of T-cell reconstitution after alpha-beta-depleted transplantation in children. Trimming cost V 4 bases and J 4 bases; bases outside gene matches: 3. This CDR3 is built from 13 residues.

This clonotype was obtained from a human donor who donated a stem cell graft to a child with combined immunodeficiency. V gene TRBV12-3 or TRBV12-4 combines with J gene TRBJ1-1, with TRBD1 matching 7 bases. The sequences come from PBMCs from the stem cell graft donor, collected from the stem cell graft. The CDR3 DNA reads as TGTGCCAGCAGTTCCGGGACAGTCACTGAAGCTTTCTAT. This sequence encodes CASSSGTVTEAFY.